The 27 T cell receptor beta chains reported below all come from one sample, sequenced in a study of identical twins. TCRdb re-called the 5' RACE reads with MiXCR, one entry per CDR3 protein. This table has some 560,000 distinct CDR3 sequences, more than 9% appearing once. Separately, the same data were catalogued under a study of yellow fever vaccine responses in identical twins.

Material: PBMCs. The receptors were gathered from a woman younger than 30 in good health.

This clonotype was counted many times. The chain recombines TRBV5-1 with TRBJ2-2; possible D gene TRBD2, 6 bases. Per germline, CDR1 SGHRS and CDR2 YFSETQ. Between the trimmed V and J ends, which lost 4 bases and 0 bases, there was a span of 10 bases. The CDR3 sequence is 15 residues long. CDR3 sequence: CASSRDSPNTGELFF. CDR3 in DNA: TGCGCCAGCAGCCGGGACTCCCCGAACACCGGGGAGCTGTTTTTT.

The chain combines TRBV6-1 with TRBJ2-3, with a possible D match to TRBD1 (6 bases). The CDR3 loop spans 19 amino acids. Trimming took off 7 bases at V and 0 bases at J, with 26 bases between the two ends. CDR1 and CDR2 from the germline V gene are MNHNS and SASEGT. CDR3 in amino acids: CASNELGQPQGTSTDTQYF. The CDR3 coding sequence is TGTGCCAGCAACGAATTAGGGCAACCACAGGGCACTAGCACAGATACGCAGTATTTT.

This clonotype has at least ten counts. CDR3: CASSTRIAKNIQYF. Here the CDR3 DNA reads TGTGCCAGCAGTACCCGGATAGCCAAAAACATTCAGTACTTC. This sequence joins TRBV6-2 or TRBV6-3 and TRBJ2-4; D gene uncertain. This CDR3 has 14 amino acids. Germline CDR1 reads MNHEY; CDR2 reads SVGEGT. With 5 bases removed from V and 0 bases from J, the gap between germline ends came to 8 bases.

This clonotype was counted many times. The V call is TRBV3-1, the J call TRBJ2-3; D possibly corresponds to TRBD1 (5 bases). Germline values: CDR1 LGHDT, CDR2 YNNKEL (reference sequence). Trimming cost V 5 bases and J 5 bases, with 11 bases left between them. There are 13 residues in the CDR3. CDR3 DNA sequence: TGTGCCAGCAGCTCAGGGTCGGGAGATACGCAGTATTTT. Its protein is CASSSGSGDTQYF.

The rearrangement uses TRBV11-2 and TRBJ2-1; D is undetermined. The CDR3 is 12 amino acids. V lost 6 bases to trimming and J lost 9 bases, with 12 bases between them. Germline CDR1 SGHAT, CDR2 FQNNGV. The CDR3 region is CASSYEMGEQFF. In DNA, the CDR3 is TGTGCCAGCAGTTATGAAATGGGTGAGCAGTTCTTC.

The chain employs TRBV18 and TRBJ2-5, with D possibly being TRBD1 (5 bases). Germline V gives CDR1 KGHSH, CDR2 LQKENI. The CDR3 is 14 residues long. The V end was cut by 2 bases, the J end by 1 base, with 8 bases between. In nucleotides, the CDR3 is TGTGCCAGCTCACCAACCCAGGGCCAAGAGACCCAGTACTTC. Protein sequence: CASSPTQGQETQYF.

The chain combines TRBV5-1 with TRBJ2-7; TRBD2 is a possible D gene (5 bases). V was trimmed by 3 bases and J by 3 bases, leaving 7 bases between them. This CDR3 has 12 residues. From germline, CDR1 is SGHRS and CDR2 YFSETQ. The CDR3, as DNA: TGCGCCAGCAGCTGGGCGGGCTACGAGCAGTACTTC. Translating it yields CASSWAGYEQYF.

This clonotype was recorded a few times. This chain connects TRBV10-3 to TRBJ2-1; D not resolved. The V gene's germline CDR1 is ENHRY and CDR2 SYGVKD. Trimming pared 0 bases from V and 5 bases from J, leaving 5 bases between. The CDR3 runs 13 residues. Here the CDR3 DNA reads TGTGCCATCAGTGAGTCGCAGGACAATGAGCAGTTCTTC. Amino acid sequence: CAISESQDNEQFF.

At least ten counts were recorded for this clonotype. V gene TRBV11-2 combines with J gene TRBJ2-5; D may be TRBD2 (5 bases). Germline CDR1 is SGHAT and CDR2 is FQNNGV. The CDR3 has 14 residues. Trimming shortened V by 6 bases and J by 1 base, and 12 bases separated the two germline ends. CDR3 amino acids: CASSLSGTQETQYF. The CDR3 nucleotides are TGTGCCAGCAGTCTGAGCGGAACCCAAGAGACCCAGTACTTC.

V usage is TRBV25-1 and J usage is TRBJ1-1, with D possibly being TRBD1 (5 bases). The germline CDR1 and CDR2 sequences are MGHDK and SYGVNS. The V end was cut by 7 bases, the J end by 6 bases, with 12 bases between. The CDR3 has 12 amino acids. The CDR3 region is CASMTWGPEAFF. CDR3 in DNA: TGTGCCAGCATGACCTGGGGACCTGAAGCTTTCTTT.

This clonotype was seen only a few times. The CDR3 here is CSARQTGQNIQYF. CDR3 nucleotides: TGCAGTGCTAGACAGACAGGCCAAAACATTCAGTACTTC. This chain joins TRBV20-1 and TRBJ2-4; D might be TRBD1 (6 bases). Germline-derived CDR1 and CDR2 are DFQATT and SNEGSKA (reference sequence). There are 13 residues in the CDR3. Trimming shortened V by 2 bases and J by 5 bases, and 10 bases separated the two germline ends.

This clonotype appeared a few times. This chain connects TRBV29-1 to TRBJ2-1, with TRBD1 as a possible D gene (5 bases). CDR1 is SQVTM and CDR2 is ANQGSEA in the germline V gene. This CDR3 has 13 residues. V was cut by 4 bases and J by 5 bases, with 12 bases left in between. The CDR3 sequence: CSVVGAWDNEQFF. CDR3 sequence (DNA): TGCAGCGTTGTAGGGGCTTGGGACAATGAGCAGTTCTTC.

This clonotype was counted between two and nine times. This CDR3 reads CASSLLRGTNSPLHF. The CDR3 DNA reads as TGTGCCAGCAGCCTCCTAAGAGGGACTAATTCACCCCTCCACTTT. This chain connects TRBV7-3 to TRBJ1-6, with D tentatively TRBD1 (5 bases). V was cut by 5 bases and J by 6 bases, with 14 bases left in between. Germline V gene sequence: CDR1 SGHTA, CDR2 FQGTGA. The CDR3 covers 15 residues.

This clonotype showed up just a few times. The V and J genes are TRBV20-1 and TRBJ2-7, with TRBD1 as a possible D gene (5 bases). The CDR3 runs 13 residues. The V and J ends lost 0 bases and 6 bases respectively, with 12 bases between them. The V gene's germline CDR1 is DFQATT and CDR2 SNEGSKA (reference sequence). The CDR3 protein is CSARDGQGVEQYF. The CDR3 nucleotides are TGCAGTGCTAGAGATGGCCAGGGCGTCGAGCAGTACTTC.

Points on this clonotype: Mismatch with germline at one junction end may stem from a read error. The chain employs TRBV5-6 and TRBJ2-1, with TRBD2 matching over 7 bases. This CDR3 spans 13 amino acids. The germline V gene has CDR1 SGHDT and CDR2 YYEEEE. For the CDR3, the DNA is TGTGCCATCAGCCCCGGGGGAGGGTCTGCGCAGTTCTTC. It yields the protein CAISPGGGSAQFF.

This clonotype was recorded at least ten times. The chain is built from TRBV14 and TRBJ2-1; 10 bases map to TRBD2. CDR3 length equals 16 residues. The J segment lost 3 bases and the V segment lost 6 bases, leaving 8 bases of the junction unmatched. Germline loops: CDR1 SGHDN, CDR2 FVKESK. CDR3 DNA: TGTGCCAGCAGTCCCATAGCGGGGGGTATCTACAATGAGCAGTTCTTC. Residues: CASSPIAGGIYNEQFF.

This chain links TRBV5-1 with TRBJ2-5; TRBD2 matches at 12 bases. Germline V gene sequence: CDR1 SGHRS, CDR2 YFSETQ. The J segment lost 3 bases and the V segment lost 3 bases, leaving 0 bases of the junction unmatched. The CDR3 is 14 residues long. CDR3 amino acids: CASSWTSGKETQYF. CDR3 in DNA: TGCGCCAGCAGCTGGACTAGCGGGAAAGAGACCCAGTACTTC.

This sequence joins TRBV3-1 and TRBJ1-4, with D unclear. The CDR3 consists of 14 residues. V dropped 0 bases and J dropped 7 bases, with 9 bases sitting between them. CDR1 is LGHDT, CDR2 YNNKEL, per germline (reference sequence). The CDR3 nucleotides are TGTGCCAGCAGCCAAGATCTTGGAGGTGAAAAACTGTTTTTT. Translation gives CASSQDLGGEKLFF.

This clonotype was found a few times. The chain couples TRBV21-1 to TRBJ2-7. TRBV21-1 is described as a pseudogene. The CDR3 length is 12 residues. The CDR3 nucleotides are TGTGCCAGCAGCAATGGCTCCTACGAGCAGTACTTC. Protein: CASSNGSYEQYF.

This clonotype was detected many times. The chain combines TRBV20-1 with TRBJ2-1; TRBD1 is a possible D gene (6 bases). The CDR3 has 15 residues. V gave up 4 bases and J gave up 0 bases, with 13 bases separating them. The germline CDR1 and CDR2 sequences are DFQATT and SNEGSKA (reference sequence). The CDR3 DNA reads as TGCAGTGCTATCCAGGGGTTGAGCTCCTACAATGAGCAGTTCTTC. Protein sequence: CSAIQGLSSYNEQFF.

The rearrangement joins TRBV6-4 to TRBJ2-1, with D possibly TRBD2 on 5 matching bases. Trimming removed 0 bases at V and 6 bases at J, with 6 bases between. The CDR3 is made up of 13 amino acids. Germline V gene data show CDR1 as MRHNA and CDR2 as SNTAGT. The CDR3 DNA reads as TGTGCCAGCAGTGACTCGAGCGGCAATGAGCAGTTCTTC. Its translation is CASSDSSGNEQFF.

V usage is TRBV6-6 and J usage is TRBJ2-5; D could derive from TRBD1 or TRBD2 (5 bases each). This CDR3 is 12 amino acids long. Germline assignment: CDR1 MNHNY and CDR2 SVGAGI (reference sequence). V lost 2 bases and J lost 9, with 10 bases in between. DNA of the CDR3: TGTGCCAGCAGTTACGGTGAGGGGTCCCAGTACTTC. Protein product: CASSYGEGSQYF.

This clonotype was counted at least ten times. This chain joins TRBV5-1 and TRBJ1-6; D unresolved. V lost 4 bases, J lost 0 bases, and 11 bases lay in between. The CDR3 sequence is 16 residues long. Germline V gene sequence: CDR1 SGHRS, CDR2 YFSETQ. Here the CDR3 reads CASSVAQSSYNSPLHF. As DNA, the CDR3 is TGCGCCAGCAGCGTCGCACAGAGCTCCTATAATTCACCCCTCCACTTT.

Many counts were recorded for this clonotype. The V call is TRBV2, the J call TRBJ2-1; D not certain. Germline V CDR1 and CDR2: SNHLY, FYNNEI. Trimming removed 6 bases at V and 5 bases at J, with 11 bases between. This CDR3 comprises 13 residues. The CDR3 region is CASRVGENNEQFF. CDR3 DNA: TGTGCCAGCAGGGTAGGAGAAAACAATGAGCAGTTCTTC.

This clonotype came up many times. In DNA, the CDR3 is TGCAGTGCCCCGGGGCCCAGAAGCTACGAGCAGTACTTC. The encoded protein is CSAPGPRSYEQYF. This chain uses TRBV20-1 with TRBJ2-7, with D possibly being TRBD1 or TRBD2 (5 bases each). Germline loops: CDR1 DFQATT, CDR2 SNEGSKA (reference sequence). The V and J ends lost 6 bases and 3 bases respectively, with 15 bases between them. The CDR3 contains 13 residues.

This clonotype has only a few counts. The rearrangement joins TRBV7-9 to TRBJ2-4, with D perhaps given as TRBD1 or TRBD2 (5 bases each). Germline CDR1 is SEHNR and CDR2 is FQNEAQ (reference sequence). Between the trimmed V and J ends, which lost 5 bases and 0 bases, there was a span of 17 bases. CDR3 length equals 17 residues. The chain's CDR3 is CASSPRGTAQAKNIQYF. The CDR3 DNA reads as TGTGCCAGCAGCCCGAGGGGTACAGCCCAAGCCAAAAACATTCAGTACTTC.

This clonotype was observed many times. The chain has TRBV6-2 or TRBV6-3 and TRBJ2-7, with 8 nucleotides matching TRBD1. The germline V gene has CDR1 MNHEY and CDR2 SVGEGT. The V and J ends lost 5 bases and 0 bases, in that order; junction bases with no gene match: 9. The CDR3 length is 16 residues. CDR3 sequence reads: CASSKPGQADSYEQYF. CDR3 sequence (DNA): TGTGCCAGCAGTAAGCCGGGACAGGCTGACTCCTACGAGCAGTACTTC.